This T cell receptor beta chain was recovered during a study of blood T cell repertoires in COVID-19. As for the study in general: Collection of acute and convalescent COVID-19 samples took place in the United States, Italy and Spain. PBMCs, B-cell-depleted T cells, or T cells provided the cDNA or gDNA that made up the material.

This CDR3 has 13 amino acids. The V gene's germline CDR1 is MGHDK and CDR2 SYGVNS. V lost 1 base and J lost 11, with 11 bases in between. The sample holds a few counts of this clone. The authors' processing: Counts of nucleated cells, estimated from reference gene primer amplification, were obtained. Profiled with immunoSEQ multiplex PCR; TCRdb holds only in-frame clones, not every one. D and trimming were read from the DNA, whereas the V and J calls and clone size are those reported in that table. The sample includes 150,000 or so clones, approximately 88% seen only once; the top ten take 10%. The chain has TRBV25-1 and TRBJ1-4; tentative D call: TRBD1 (5 bases). The sequenced sample was peripheral blood. The receptor was derived from a man in his fifties or sixties with acute or convalescent COVID-19. CDR3: CASSESGNSKLFF. The CDR3 DNA follows: TGTGCCAGCAGTGAATCAGGGAACAGCAAACTGTTTTTT.